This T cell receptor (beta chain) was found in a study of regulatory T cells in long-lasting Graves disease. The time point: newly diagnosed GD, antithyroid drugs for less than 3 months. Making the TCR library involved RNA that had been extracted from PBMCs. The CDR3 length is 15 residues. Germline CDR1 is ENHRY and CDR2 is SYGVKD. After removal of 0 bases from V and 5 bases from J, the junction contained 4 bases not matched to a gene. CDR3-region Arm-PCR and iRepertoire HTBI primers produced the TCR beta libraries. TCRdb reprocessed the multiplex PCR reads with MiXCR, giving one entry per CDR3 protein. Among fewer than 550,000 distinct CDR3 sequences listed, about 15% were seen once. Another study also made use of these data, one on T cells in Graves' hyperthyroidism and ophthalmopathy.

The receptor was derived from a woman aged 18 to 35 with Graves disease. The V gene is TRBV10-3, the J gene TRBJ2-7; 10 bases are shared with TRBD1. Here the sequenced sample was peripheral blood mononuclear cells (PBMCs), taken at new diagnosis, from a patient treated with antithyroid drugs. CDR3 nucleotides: TGTGCCATCAGTGAGTCGGACAGGGGGGCGAACGAGCAGTACTTC. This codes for CAISESDRGANEQYF.